The 14 T cell receptor gamma chains below come from one sample, sequenced in a study of Vδ1+ human thymocytes. Sequences come from RNA converted to cDNA by reverse transcription. Multiplex PCR used pooled V-gene forward primers and a constant-region reverse primer to amplify CDR3s. TCRdb reanalysed the multiplex PCR reads via CATT. The sample has 6,000 to 7,000 gamma-chain clones, around 42% seen once. Overall study results and limits: Thymic TRG and TRD repertoires appeared highly polyclonal.

Their target antigens are unknown. Sequencing was performed on Vdelta1+ gamma-delta thymocytes from the thymus. Subset noted: FACS-sorted CD3+ TCRalphabeta- TCRVdelta1+ TCRVdelta2- thymocytes. The receptor set was obtained from a boy under two years old who had congenital heart surgery.

This chain connects TRGV8 to TRGJ1 or TRGJ2. The CDR3 covers 12 residues. Per the germline V gene, CDR1 is VENAVY and CDR2 is YDSYNSRV. V was clipped by 3 bases and J by 12 bases; unmatched bases: 11. The chain's CDR3 is CATWDSIEGKLF. DNA of the CDR3: TGTGCCACCTGGGATTCCATCGAGGGGAAACTCTTT.

The chain employs TRGV4 and TRGJ1 or TRGJ2. The J gene is absent in TCRdb and was assigned here via DNA matching to germline. V shed 1 base and J 6 bases; nucleotides not matched to a gene: 6. This CDR3 spans 13 amino acids. CDR1 and CDR2 (germline): EGSTGY, YDSYTSSV. As DNA, the CDR3 is TGTGCCACCTGGGATGGACCGCCTTATAAGAAACTCTTT. Translated: CATWDGPPYKKLF.

This clone was picked up a small number of times. A junction end diverges from the germline sequence, so it may reflect a read error. The chain links TRGV3 to TRGJ1 or TRGJ2. Germline CDR1 and CDR2: VTNTFY and YDVSTARD (reference sequence). This CDR3 contains 12 residues. The chain's CDR3 is CATGDSPYKKLF. In DNA, the CDR3 is TGTGCCACCGGGGACAGTCCCTATAAGAAACTCTTT.

The chain joins TRGV9 to TRGJ1 or TRGJ2. Germline V gene data show CDR1 as GITISATS and CDR2 as ISYDGTV (reference sequence). V trimming: 4 bases; J trimming: 3 bases; junction bases outside the gene matches: 3. This CDR3 spans 12 amino acids. Here the CDR3 DNA reads TGTGCCTTGTGGGAATGTTATTATAAGAAACTCTTT. Translating gives CALWECYYKKLF.

The chain joins TRGV3 to TRGJ1 or TRGJ2. V shed 0 bases, J shed 8 bases, and the junction held 7 bases outside the gene matches. Germline values: CDR1 VTNTFY, CDR2 YDVSTARD (reference sequence). The CDR3 loop spans 13 amino acids. The CDR3 sequence is CATWDRPGDKKLF. For the CDR3, the DNA is TGTGCCACCTGGGACAGGCCGGGAGATAAGAAACTCTTT.

The chain combines TRGV4 with TRGJ1 or TRGJ2. This CDR3 contains 14 residues. The germline V gene has CDR1 EGSTGY and CDR2 YDSYTSSV. The ends lost 0 bases at V and 7 bases at J; junction bases unmatched: 9. The CDR3 DNA sequence: TGTGCCACCTGGGATGGGGGGATGGGGTATAAGAAACTCTTT. This sequence encodes CATWDGGMGYKKLF.

To note about this clone: The sample contains more than one DNA sequence encoding this CDR3. The rearrangement uses TRGV4 and TRGJ1 or TRGJ2. No J segment appears in TCRdb, so it was assigned here by matching the sequence to germline. Germline V gene lookup returns CDR1 EGSTGY and CDR2 YDSYTSSV. CDR3 length: 13 residues. V lost 4 bases and J lost 12; bases outside the gene matches: 15. CDR3 coding DNA: TGTGCCACCTGGGACTCCGGTGGTATAGGGAAACTCTTT. Encoded protein: CATWDSGGIGKLF.

This clone has just a few counts. The J gene is TRGJ1 or TRGJ2, the V gene TRGV5. The germline CDR1 and CDR2 sequences are VINAFY and YDVSNSKD. J was trimmed by 5 bases and V by 5 bases; bases with no gene match: 3. The CDR3 has 11 residues. CDR3 protein: CATWADYKKLF. DNA of the CDR3: TGTGCCACCTGGGCCGATTATAAGAAACTCTTT.

The chain carries TRGV9 and TRGJ1 or TRGJ2. This CDR3 has 15 residues. After removal of 0 bases from V and 12 bases from J, the junction contained 17 bases not matched to a gene. Germline V CDR1 and CDR2: GITISATS, ISYDGTV (reference sequence). In DNA form, the CDR3 reads TGTGCCTTGTGGGAGGTGCGAGGTGTGGGATATCGGAAACTCTTT. The encoded protein is CALWEVRGVGYRKLF.

J is TRGJ1 or TRGJ2 and V is TRGV8. The V gene's germline CDR1 is VENAVY and CDR2 YDSYNSRV. The CDR3 totals 12 residues. Germline trimming cut 1 base from V and 11 bases from J; bases unmatched to any gene: 8. As DNA, the CDR3 is TGTGCCACCTGGGATAGATTGCAGGAGAAACTCTTT. Its protein product is CATWDRLQEKLF.

The chain uses TRGV5 and TRGJ1 or TRGJ2. TCRdb lists no J gene, so it was determined here by aligning the DNA to germline. The V segment lost 0 bases and the J segment 12 bases; nucleotides outside the gene matches: 14. Germline CDR1 VINAFY, CDR2 YDVSNSKD. This CDR3 has 14 amino acids. The CDR3, as DNA: TGTGCCACCTGGGACAGGCCGTCTGCGTCTCGGAAACTCTTT. Encoded protein: CATWDRPSASRKLF.

In its sample, this clone was seen a few times. The genes are TRGV3 and TRGJ1 or TRGJ2. This CDR3 has 15 residues. Germline CDR1 and CDR2: VTNTFY and YDVSTARD (reference sequence). With 5 bases clipped from V and 3 bases from J, the junction kept 13 bases outside the gene matches. CDR3 DNA: TGTGCCACCTGGGCCCGGACGAACCTTTATTATAAGAAACTCTTT. Protein: CATWARTNLYYKKLF.

The gene calls are TRGV8 and TRGJ1 or TRGJ2. TCRdb is silent on the J gene; assignment here came from matching the DNA to germline. CDR3 size: 14 residues. Germline CDR1 reads VENAVY; CDR2 reads YDSYNSRV. Losses at the gene ends were 3 bases for V and 7 bases for J; bases not matched to a gene: 12. The chain's CDR3 is CATWDPLLGYKKLF. Here the CDR3 DNA reads TGTGCCACCTGGGATCCTCTGTTGGGGTATAAGAAACTCTTT.

In its sample, this clone was seen once. V gene TRGV4 combines with J gene TRGJ1 or TRGJ2. Since TCRdb gives no J gene, matching the DNA to germline was used here to assign it. V shed 2 bases, J shed 4 bases, and the junction held 8 bases outside the gene matches. In germline, CDR1 is EGSTGY, CDR2 YDSYTSSV. This CDR3 is built from 14 residues. Here the CDR3 reads CATWDEELYYKKLF. Written as DNA, the CDR3 is TGTGCCACCTGGGATGAAGAATTGTATTATAAGAAACTCTTT.